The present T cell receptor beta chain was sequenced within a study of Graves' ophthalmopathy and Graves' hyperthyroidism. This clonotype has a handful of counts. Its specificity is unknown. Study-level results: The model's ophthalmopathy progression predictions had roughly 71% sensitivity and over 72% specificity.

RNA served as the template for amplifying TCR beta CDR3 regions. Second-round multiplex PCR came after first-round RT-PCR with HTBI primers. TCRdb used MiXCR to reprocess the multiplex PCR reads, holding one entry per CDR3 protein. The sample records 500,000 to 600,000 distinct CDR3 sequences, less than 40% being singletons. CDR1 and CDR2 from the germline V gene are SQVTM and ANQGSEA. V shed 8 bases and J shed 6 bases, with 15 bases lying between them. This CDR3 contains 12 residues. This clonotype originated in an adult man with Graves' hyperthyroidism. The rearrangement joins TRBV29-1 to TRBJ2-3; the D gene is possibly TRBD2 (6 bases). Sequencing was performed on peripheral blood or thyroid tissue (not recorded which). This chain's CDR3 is CSIPYRGDTQYF. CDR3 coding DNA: TGCAGCATCCCGTACCGGGGGGATACGCAGTATTTT.